This entry lists 8 T cell receptor beta chains sequenced from one sample in a study of long-term antiretroviral therapy in people with HIV. Sequencing used immunoSEQ v3.0 at survey level. Only in-frame clones appear in the TCRdb table, and some are missing; sequencing was by immunoSEQ multiplex PCR. The sample carries 20,000 to 30,000 clones, about 86% recorded once. Here the sequenced sample was unsorted PBMCs, taken 0.7 years before starting antiretroviral therapy. These receptors were collected from a man under 40 with HIV.

This chain uses TRBV18 with TRBJ1-1, with a weak D call TRBD1 (5 bases). The CDR3 loop spans 15 amino acids. The germline CDR1 and CDR2 sequences are KGHSH and LQKENI. The ends were cut back, 3 bases at V and 3 bases at J, with 14 bases in the middle. The chain's CDR3 is CASSPRGGGDTEAFF. In nucleotides, the CDR3 is TGTGCCAGCTCACCCCGGGGGGGTGGAGACACTGAAGCTTTCTTT.

The V gene is TRBV28, the J gene TRBJ1-1; D not resolved. Trimming stripped 2 bases from V and 1 base from J, with 8 bases between. The germline V gene encodes CDR1 MDHEN and CDR2 SYDVKM. This CDR3 is built from 14 residues. The CDR3 reads CASSLPTGNTEAFF. DNA for the CDR3: TGTGCCAGCAGTTTACCGACGGGGAACACTGAAGCTTTCTTT.

The chain recombines TRBV5-8 with TRBJ1-4, with no clear D. Looked up from germline, CDR1 is SGHTS and CDR2 is YDEGEE. The V and J ends lost 1 base and 7 bases respectively, with 14 bases between them. CDR3 size: 15 residues. The CDR3 DNA is TGTGCCAGCAGCTTGATGGTGGCAAACGGTGAAAAACTGTTTTTT. Encoded protein: CASSLMVANGEKLFF.

CDR3 amino acids: CASSLERRAAPPDEQYF. CDR3 DNA: TGTGCCAGCAGCTTAGAGAGGCGAGCGGCCCCGCCGGACGAGCAGTACTTC. V usage is TRBV7-2 and J usage is TRBJ2-7, with D perhaps TRBD2 (5 bases). Germline-derived CDR1 and CDR2 are SGHTA and FQGNSA. Trimming pared 1 base from V and 5 bases from J, leaving 21 bases between. The CDR3 consists of 17 residues. The whole variable domain, remainder taken from reference TRBV7-2 and TRBJ2-7, is GAGVSQSPSNKVTEKGKDVELRCDPISGHTALYWYRQSLGQGLEFLIYFQGNSAPDKSGLPSDRFSAERTGGSVSTLTIQRTQQEDSAVYLCASSLERRAAPPDEQYFGPGTRLTVT.

This clone has just a few counts. V and J are TRBV2 and TRBJ1-5; D not certain. Trimming took 11 bases from V and 3 from J, leaving 14 bases between them. CDR1 and CDR2 from the germline V gene are SNHLY and FYNNEI. The CDR3 length is 13 residues. DNA for the CDR3: TGTGCCCTAAGGTCCGGAAACAATCAGCCCCAGCATTTT. It translates to CALRSGNNQPQHF.

The rearrangement links TRBV19 to TRBJ1-6; D remains unclear. There are 12 residues in the CDR3. CDR1 is LNHDA and CDR2 is SQIVND in the germline V gene (reference sequence). V lost 4 bases and J 10 bases, leaving 8 bases between the germline ends. As DNA, the CDR3 is TGTGCCAGTAGTAACAGTAACTCACCCCTCCACTTT. It translates to CASSNSNSPLHF.

This chain connects TRBV2 to TRBJ1-3; D remains ambiguous. Germline assignment: CDR1 SNHLY and CDR2 FYNNEI. The CDR3 has 16 amino acids. With 0 bases removed from V and 0 bases from J, the gap between germline ends came to 9 bases. The DNA of the CDR3 is TGTGCCAGCAGTGAAGCGGCAGGACTCTCTGGAAACACCATATATTTT. Protein product: CASSEAAGLSGNTIYF.

The chain couples TRBV28 to TRBJ2-7; 8 bases map to TRBD1. The CDR3 contains 16 residues. The germline V gene encodes CDR1 MDHEN and CDR2 SYDVKM. The V gene end was trimmed by 4 bases and the J gene end by 4 bases; junction bases not matched to a gene: 12. The CDR3 loop is CASSSYGQGLSYEQYF. CDR3 bases: TGTGCCAGCAGTTCCTACGGACAGGGTTTATCTTACGAGCAGTACTTC.